These 17 T cell receptor beta chains were sequenced from one sample in a study of blood T cell repertoires in COVID-19. The protocol was immunoSEQ multiplex PCR, while the TCRdb copy is restricted to in-frame clones and leaves out a portion. Found here are about 210,000 clones, roughly 86% of them singletons; the top ten hold approximately 12%. The sample consisted of peripheral blood. These receptors were obtained from a woman in her thirties or forties with acute or convalescent COVID-19.

The chain is built from TRBV30 and TRBJ1-5, with TRBD1 as a possible D gene (5 bases). The germline V gene encodes CDR1 GTSNPN and CDR2 SVGIG (reference sequence). CDR3 length: 15 amino acids. V was clipped by 2 bases and J by 2 bases, with 13 bases between them. CDR3 in amino acids: CAWSPDPGGNQPQHF. The CDR3 DNA reads TGTGCCTGGAGTCCAGACCCGGGGGGCAATCAGCCCCAGCATTTT.

Only a few counts were recorded for this clone. The chain combines TRBV6-5 with TRBJ1-2, with a weak D call TRBD1 (6 bases). Trimming stripped 5 bases from V and 4 bases from J, with 14 bases between. In germline, CDR1 is MNHEY, CDR2 SVGAGI. The CDR3 is 14 amino acids. The CDR3 nucleotides read TGTGCCAGCAGTCAACAGGGAGTTAGCTATGGCTACACCTTC. Its translation: CASSQQGVSYGYTF.

This clone was detected only once. DNA for the CDR3: TGTGCCAGCAGTTTTAGCGTGGCGGGCCTAAACTATGGCTACACCTTC. Translating it yields CASSFSVAGLNYGYTF. The J gene is TRBJ1-2, the V gene TRBV27; D is unclear. The CDR3 runs 16 residues. With 3 bases removed from V and 2 bases from J, the gap between germline ends came to 16 bases. CDR1 is MNHEY, CDR2 SMNVEV, per germline (reference sequence).

V and J are TRBV7-2 and TRBJ1-2, with 7 positions matching TRBD1. CDR3 size: 15 residues. Germline lookup yields CDR1 SGHTA and CDR2 FQGNSA. Unmatched junction bases numbered 4, after V lost 1 base and J lost 2 bases. CDR3 nucleotide sequence: TGTGCCAGCAGCTTAGACGCAGGGGGGAACTATGGCTACACCTTC. Translated, it gives CASSLDAGGNYGYTF. The full variable domain, with the rest looked up from reference TRBV7-2 and TRBJ1-2, is GAGVSQSPSNKVTEKGKDVELRCDPISGHTALYWYRQSLGQGLEFLIYFQGNSAPDKSGLPSDRFSAERTGGSVSTLTIQRTQQEDSAVYLCASSLDAGGNYGYTFGSGTRLTVV.

The V call is TRBV19, the J call TRBJ2-7; D unresolved. V lost 3 bases, J lost 2 bases, and 8 bases lay in between. CDR3 length equals 13 residues. Looked up from germline, CDR1 is LNHDA and CDR2 is SQIVND (reference sequence). CDR3 nucleotide sequence: TGTGCCAGTAGTATGAGTCTAGCCTACGAGCAGTACTTC. Encoded protein: CASSMSLAYEQYF.

The chain combines TRBV7-6 with TRBJ2-1; TRBD2 agrees at 11 bases. The J segment lost 7 bases and the V segment lost 5 bases, leaving 4 bases of the junction unmatched. This CDR3 region has 14 residues. CDR1 is SGHVS and CDR2 is FNYEAQ in the germline V gene. For the CDR3, the DNA is TGTGCCAGCAGCCCCCTAGCGGGGGGTAATGAGCAGTTCTTC. Residues: CASSPLAGGNEQFF.

The V and J genes are TRBV6-4 and TRBJ1-1; D gene ambiguous. Germline assignment: CDR1 MRHNA and CDR2 SNTAGT. CDR3 length: 13 amino acids. Trimming shortened V by 2 bases and J by 4 bases, and 8 bases separated the two germline ends. The CDR3 DNA reads TGTGCCAGCAGTGACAGGCGGAGCACTGAAGCTTTCTTT. This codes for CASSDRRSTEAFF.

V is TRBV6-6 and J is TRBJ1-1; the match to TRBD1 covers 9 bases. J gave up 5 bases and V 4 bases, and 5 bases lay outside the gene matches. Germline V CDR1 and CDR2: MNHNY, SVGAGI (reference sequence). This CDR3 comprises 14 residues. This CDR3 is CASSSTGGRTEAFF. The CDR3 DNA follows: TGTGCCAGCAGTTCAACAGGGGGCAGGACTGAAGCTTTCTTT.

The gene calls are TRBV6-1 and TRBJ1-1; D is unclear. V lost 2 bases and J lost 4, with 11 bases in between. The CDR3 sequence is 14 residues long. CDR1 is MNHNS and CDR2 is SASEGT in the germline V gene. As DNA, the CDR3 is TGTGCCAGCAGTGAATCCAGGAGGGTCACTGAAGCTTTCTTT. Translating gives CASSESRRVTEAFF.

There are a few counts of this clone. The chain is built from TRBV7-6 and TRBJ2-1, with 9 bases fitting TRBD2. Germline lookup yields CDR1 SGHVS and CDR2 FNYEAQ. CDR3 size: 14 residues. The J segment lost 5 bases and the V segment lost 4 bases, leaving 3 bases of the junction unmatched. The chain's CDR3 is CASSSPSGDNEQFF. In DNA, the CDR3 is TGTGCCAGCAGCTCGCCTAGCGGGGACAATGAGCAGTTCTTC. Looking up the rest from reference TRBV7-6 and TRBJ2-1 gives the full variable domain: GAGVSQSPRYKVTKRGQDVALRCDPISGHVSLYWYRQALGQGPEFLTYFNYEAQQDKSGLPNDRFSAERPEGSISTLTIQRTEQRDSAMYRCASSSPSGDNEQFFGPGTRLTVL.

This clone has only a few counts. J is TRBJ1-5 and V is TRBV30; D may be TRBD1 (5 bases). This CDR3 comprises 12 residues. CDR1 GTSNPN and CDR2 SVGIG come from the germline V gene (reference sequence). The V end lost 3 bases, the J end lost 8 bases, and 11 bases lay between the germline ends. CDR3 loop: CAWSQGGEPQHF. CDR3 DNA sequence: TGTGCCTGGAGCCAGGGAGGGGAGCCCCAGCATTTT. The full variable domain, with the rest looked up from reference TRBV30 and TRBJ1-5, is SQTIHQWPATLVQPVGSPLSLECTVEGTSNPNLYWYRQAAGRGLQLLFYSVGIGQISSEVPQNLSASRPQDRQFILSSKKLLLSDSGFYLCAWSQGGEPQHFGDGTRLSIL.

The chain couples TRBV10-2 to TRBJ2-3; possibly TRBD1 for D (5 bases). CDR1 is WSHSY and CDR2 is SAAADI in the germline V gene. The CDR3 sequence is 12 residues long. V lost 4 bases and J lost 7, with 9 bases in between. CDR3: CASSGTQNTQYF. Written as DNA, the CDR3 is TGCGCCAGCAGTGGGACACAGAATACGCAGTATTTT.

In this sample, this clone turned up a few times. This chain links TRBV3-1 (or the pseudogene TRBV3-2) with TRBJ1-1, with 8 bases aligning to TRBD1. This CDR3 is 15 amino acids long. With 3 bases clipped from V and 2 bases from J, the junction kept 5 bases outside the gene matches. Germline V CDR1 and CDR2: LGHDT, YNNKEL (reference sequence). The CDR3 spells CASSQDRERNTEAFF. The CDR3 DNA follows: TGTGCCAGCAGCCAGGACAGGGAGAGAAACACTGAAGCTTTCTTT.

The rearrangement joins TRBV7-3 to TRBJ2-1; 10 bases line up with TRBD2. This CDR3 spans 15 amino acids. With 5 bases clipped from V and 6 bases from J, the junction kept 7 bases outside the gene matches. CDR1 and CDR2 from the germline V gene are SGHTA and FQGTGA. As DNA, the CDR3 is TGTGCCAGCAGCCCCCCCGGGACTAGCGCCAATGAGCAGTTCTTC. Protein sequence: CASSPPGTSANEQFF.

This clone was picked up a small number of times. The CDR3 reads CASSGVQGANSPLHF. DNA for the CDR3: TGTGCCAGCAGTGGGGTTCAGGGGGCCAATTCACCCCTCCACTTT. The chain uses TRBV5-5 and TRBJ1-6, with 8 bases aligning to TRBD1. Germline V lookup: CDR1 SGHKS, CDR2 YYEKEE (reference sequence). This CDR3 has 15 amino acids. Germline trimming cut 5 bases from V and 7 bases from J; bases unmatched to any gene: 8.

The chain carries TRBV18 and TRBJ2-7; TRBD2 matches at 10 bases. Germline lookup yields CDR1 KGHSH and CDR2 LQKENI. The junction had 3 bases not matched to a gene; V was cut back by 2 bases and J by 2 bases. The CDR3 consists of 15 residues. The CDR3 nucleotides read TGTGCCAGCTCACCAACTGGACTAGCGGCCTACGAGCAGTACTTC. Translated, it gives CASSPTGLAAYEQYF.

The chain has TRBV19 and TRBJ2-1, with a possible D match to TRBD1 (6 bases). CDR1 is LNHDA and CDR2 is SQIVND in the germline V gene (reference sequence). V lost 5 bases and J 5 bases, leaving 13 bases between the germline ends. The CDR3 totals 14 residues. CDR3: CASSAHRDNNEQFF. In DNA, the CDR3 is TGTGCCAGTAGTGCGCACAGGGACAACAATGAGCAGTTCTTC.